This TCR beta chain is from a study of CD8 T cells in Susac syndrome. It was negative isolation that provided the CD8+ and CD4+ T cells, whereas TEMRA cells were enriched by FACS. Reverse transcription of roughly 0.45 to 1 ug RNA used random hexamers. TCRdb reprocessed the immunoSEQ multiplex PCR reads with MiXCR, giving one entry per CDR3 protein. The sample consists of over 130,000 distinct CDR3 sequences, about 95% of them appearing once. This clonotype has a single count. This TCR was recovered from a human donor with Susac syndrome. Specimen: CD4+ T cells from PBMCs.

The CDR3 region is CASTYSRFDTEAFF. The CDR3 nucleotides are TGTGCCAGCACCTACAGCCGGTTTGACACTGAAGCTTTCTTT. The chain combines TRBV12-3 or TRBV12-4 with TRBJ1-1; unclear D gene. Trimming stripped 7 bases from V and 3 bases from J, with 15 bases between. This CDR3 comprises 14 residues.